This entry lists 28 T cell receptor beta chains sequenced from one sample in a study of blood T cell repertoires in COVID-19. Only in-frame clones appear in the TCRdb table, and some are missing; sequencing was by immunoSEQ multiplex PCR. The table lists nearly 80,000 clones, around 85% of them singletons. What was sequenced was peripheral blood. The receptors were sampled from a woman at least 80 years old with active or convalescent COVID-19.

The rearrangement uses TRBV5-1 and TRBJ2-1; D possibly corresponds to TRBD1 (6 bases). Germline V lookup: CDR1 SGHRS, CDR2 YFSETQ. CDR3 length: 18 residues. The V end lost 3 bases, the J end lost 3 bases, and 22 bases lay between the germline ends. The CDR3 DNA reads as TGCGCCAGCAGCTCTTACGGACAGTCGACCTTTGTCTACAATGAGCAGTTCTTC. Translating gives CASSSYGQSTFVYNEQFF.

This clone came up a few times. The genes are TRBV5-4 and TRBJ1-6; no definite D call. The CDR3 runs 15 residues. V gave up 6 bases and J gave up 6 bases, with 16 bases separating them. Germline-derived CDR1 and CDR2 are SGHNT and YYREEE (reference sequence). The DNA for the CDR3 is TGTGCCAGCAACCGTCCGGGATCACCTAATTCACCCCTCCACTTT. Residues: CASNRPGSPNSPLHF.

The V and J genes are TRBV5-4 and TRBJ2-3; 7 nucleotides match TRBD2. With 4 bases clipped from V and 3 bases from J, the junction kept 8 bases outside the gene matches. This CDR3 spans 15 amino acids. Germline CDR1 and CDR2: SGHNT and YYREEE (reference sequence). CDR3 amino acids: CASSRGGVETDTQYF. The DNA of the CDR3 is TGTGCCAGCAGCCGGGGAGGGGTAGAGACAGATACGCAGTATTTT.

This clone has a handful of counts. The chain links TRBV30 to TRBJ1-5; maybe TRBD1 (6 bases). The CDR3 totals 13 residues. Per the germline V gene, CDR1 is GTSNPN and CDR2 is SVGIG (reference sequence). V was clipped by 1 base and J by 2 bases, with 6 bases between them. CDR3: CAWSDRGNQPQHF. In DNA, the CDR3 is TGTGCCTGGAGTGACAGGGGCAATCAGCCCCAGCATTTT.

The CDR3 nucleotides are TGTGCCGAGGACAGGGGGCCTCGGACCGGGGAGCTGTTTTTT. This sequence encodes CAEDRGPRTGELFF. The chain recombines TRBV19 with TRBJ2-2; 11 positions match TRBD1. The CDR3 sequence is 14 residues long. Germline V gene sequence: CDR1 LNHDA, CDR2 SQIVND (reference sequence). V shed 11 bases, J shed 5 bases, and the junction held 7 bases outside the gene matches.

This chain uses TRBV30 with TRBJ2-5; TRBD1 matches 7 bases. The CDR3 runs to 15 residues. Germline V gene lookup returns CDR1 GTSNPN and CDR2 SVGIG (reference sequence). V lost 3 bases to trimming and J lost 1 base; unmatched junction nucleotides: 8. The chain's CDR3 is CAWSLIGQAQETQYF. CDR3 coding DNA: TGTGCCTGGAGCCTAATAGGACAGGCCCAAGAGACCCAGTACTTC. Filled out from reference TRBV30 and TRBJ2-5, the complete variable domain reads SQTIHQWPATLVQPVGSPLSLECTVEGTSNPNLYWYRQAAGRGLQLLFYSVGIGQISSEVPQNLSASRPQDRQFILSSKKLLLSDSGFYLCAWSLIGQAQETQYFGPGTRLLVL.

The V gene is TRBV9, the J gene TRBJ1-1; TRBD1 agrees at 7 bases. Germline V CDR1 and CDR2: SGDLS, YYNGEE. V lost 4 bases, J lost 5 bases, and 11 bases stayed unmatched. This CDR3 comprises 15 residues. The CDR3 region has the DNA TGTGCCAGCAGCAGACAGGGTAGGGCTATAACTGAAGCTTTCTTT. This sequence encodes CASSRQGRAITEAFF.

V usage is TRBV5-5 and J usage is TRBJ1-5, with D unclear. CDR1 and CDR2 (germline): SGHKS, YYEKEE (reference sequence). With 4 bases removed from V and 7 bases from J, the gap between germline ends came to 24 bases. CDR3 length equals 17 residues. The CDR3 region is CASSVGGRSPLGQPQHF. The CDR3 DNA reads as TGTGCCAGCAGCGTAGGCGGGAGAAGCCCCCTAGGACAGCCCCAGCATTTT.

The rearrangement joins TRBV9 to TRBJ1-3; D may be TRBD1 (6 bases). This CDR3 comprises 16 residues. Trimming removed 3 bases at V and 0 bases at J, with 13 bases between. Germline CDR1 is SGDLS and CDR2 is YYNGEE. CDR3 nucleotides: TGTGCCAGCAGCGGCGGACAGATAAGCTCTGGAAACACCATATATTTT. It codes for CASSGGQISSGNTIYF.

The rearrangement joins TRBV9 to TRBJ1-1; 8 nucleotides align to TRBD1. The J segment lost 1 base and the V segment lost 4 bases, leaving 3 bases of the junction unmatched. Germline CDR1 is SGDLS and CDR2 is YYNGEE. The CDR3 consists of 14 residues. The chain's CDR3 is CASSNGQGNTEAFF. Here the CDR3 DNA reads TGTGCCAGCAGCAACGGACAGGGGAACACTGAAGCTTTCTTT.

This chain connects TRBV9 to TRBJ2-1; 8 nucleotides match TRBD2. J was trimmed by 3 bases and V by 0 bases; bases with no gene match: 2. Germline V gives CDR1 SGDLS, CDR2 YYNGEE. The CDR3 contains 15 residues. The CDR3 DNA is TGTGCCAGCAGCGTAGGTAGCGGGATCTACAATGAGCAGTTCTTC. Translating gives CASSVGSGIYNEQFF. The full variable domain, completed using reference TRBV9 and TRBJ2-1, is DSGVTQTPKHLITATGQRVTLRCSPRSGDLSVYWYQQSLDQGLQFLIQYYNGEERAKGNILERFSAQQFPDLHSELNLSSLELGDSALYFCASSVGSGIYNEQFFGPGTRLTVL.

The chain has TRBV27 and TRBJ1-1, with unresolved D. CDR1 and CDR2 from the germline V gene are MNHEY and SMNVEV (reference sequence). The V end lost 5 bases, the J end lost 1 base, and 11 bases lay between the germline ends. The CDR3 totals 14 residues. CDR3 nucleotides: TGTGCCAGCAGTCTCCTATACCGGAACACTGAAGCTTTCTTT. Translated: CASSLLYRNTEAFF.

The CDR3 loop reads CASSSGLAGRGYNEQFF. CDR3 nucleotides: TGTGCCAGCAGCTCGGGACTAGCGGGAAGGGGTTACAATGAGCAGTTCTTC. This chain connects TRBV3-1 (or the pseudogene TRBV3-2) to TRBJ2-1, with TRBD2 matching 13 bases. CDR1 and CDR2 from the germline V gene are LGHDT and YNNKEL (reference sequence). The junction had 8 bases not matched to a gene; V was cut back by 5 bases and J by 4 bases. The CDR3 runs 17 residues.

This chain joins TRBV18 and TRBJ2-1, with TRBD2 matching 13 bases. The junction had 5 bases not matched to a gene; V was cut back by 4 bases and J by 8 bases. The CDR3 extends over 15 amino acids. Germline V gene sequence: CDR1 KGHSH, CDR2 LQKENI. The CDR3 DNA sequence: TGTGCCAGCTCACAGACTAGCGGGGGGATCGATGAGCAGTTCTTC. Residues: CASSQTSGGIDEQFF.

The chain employs TRBV19 and TRBJ1-1; unclear D gene. V lost 6 bases to trimming and J lost 7 bases, with 15 bases between them. Looked up from germline, CDR1 is LNHDA and CDR2 is SQIVND (reference sequence). The CDR3 extends over 13 amino acids. DNA of the CDR3: TGTGCCAGTAGCTCTACAGTTTACAGTGAAGCTTTCTTT. This translates into CASSSTVYSEAFF. Full variable domain (outside the CDR3, taken from reference TRBV19 and TRBJ1-1): DGGITQSPKYLFRKEGQNVTLSCEQNLNHDAMYWYRQDPGQGLRLIYYSQIVNDFQKGDIAEGYSVSREKKESFPLTVTSAQKNPTAFYLCASSSTVYSEAFFGQGTRLTVV.

The chain combines TRBV24-1 with TRBJ2-7; 9 bases agree with TRBD1. Per germline, CDR1 KGHDR and CDR2 SFDVKD. Trimming cost V 4 bases and J 1 base; bases outside gene matches: 4. This CDR3 contains 15 residues. CDR3 residues: CATSDPGQGSYEQYF. DNA of the CDR3: TGTGCCACCAGTGACCCCGGACAGGGGTCCTACGAGCAGTACTTC.

The V gene is TRBV7-3, the J gene TRBJ1-2, with TRBD1 matching over 8 bases. Germline V lookup: CDR1 SGHTA, CDR2 FQGTGA. With 5 bases clipped from V and 2 bases from J, the junction kept 4 bases outside the gene matches. The CDR3 has 14 amino acids. The CDR3 DNA reads as TGTGCCAGCAGCGAAACAGGGGGGAACTATGGCTACACCTTC. Amino acids: CASSETGGNYGYTF.

This chain connects TRBV7-6 to TRBJ2-5; a weak D match, TRBD1 (6 bases). The V end was cut by 5 bases, the J end by 2 bases, with 15 bases between. CDR3 size: 15 residues. The germline V gene encodes CDR1 SGHVS and CDR2 FNYEAQ. As DNA, the CDR3 is TGTGCCAGCAGCCACCGACAGGCCCGACAAGAGACCCAGTACTTC. It encodes CASSHRQARQETQYF.

CDR3: CASSFRRAGNQPQHF. The CDR3 nucleotides are TGTGCCAGCAGTTTTAGGAGGGCCGGCAATCAGCCCCAGCATTTT. This chain uses TRBV6-5 with TRBJ1-5; D is uncertain. Germline V gene sequence: CDR1 MNHEY, CDR2 SVGAGI. The ends were cut back, 4 bases at V and 2 bases at J, with 12 bases in the middle. The CDR3 is 15 residues long.

This clone was found once. DNA for the CDR3: TGTGCCAGCTCACCCCAGGGACAGGGCACTGAAGCTTTCTTT. This encodes CASSPQGQGTEAFF. V gene TRBV18 combines with J gene TRBJ1-1, with TRBD1 matching over 9 bases. From germline, CDR1 is KGHSH and CDR2 LQKENI. There are 14 residues in the CDR3. V gave up 3 bases and J gave up 4 bases; unmatched junction bases: 3. Filled out from reference TRBV18 and TRBJ1-1, the complete variable domain reads NAGVMQNPRHLVRRRGQEARLRCSPMKGHSHVYWYRQLPEEGLKFMVYLQKENIIDESGMPKERFSAEFPKEGPSILRIQQVVRGDSAAYFCASSPQGQGTEAFFGQGTRLTVV.

The chain recombines TRBV7-2 with TRBJ2-7; D may be TRBD2 (5 bases). The CDR3 covers 14 residues. The ends were cut back, 0 bases at V and 5 bases at J, with 11 bases in the middle. Germline-derived CDR1 and CDR2 are SGHTA and FQGNSA. Here the CDR3 DNA reads TGTGCCAGCAGCTTAGCGCGGGCTAGCAACGAGCAGTACTTC. Protein sequence: CASSLARASNEQYF.

The rearrangement joins TRBV19 to TRBJ1-5; 9 bases map to TRBD1. From germline, CDR1 is LNHDA and CDR2 SQIVND (reference sequence). The CDR3 runs to 16 residues. V lost 6 bases to trimming and J lost 2 bases; unmatched junction nucleotides: 8. CDR3: CASRTGQGVGNQPQHF. In nucleotides, the CDR3 is TGTGCCAGTAGAACGGGACAGGGTGTGGGCAATCAGCCCCAGCATTTT.

This clone was observed once. The CDR3 nucleotides read TGTGCCAGCAGCTTAGCAGGGACAGGGCTAGAGACCCAGTACTTC. It is translated as CASSLAGTGLETQYF. The chain carries TRBV7-9 and TRBJ2-5; 9 bases match TRBD1. The germline V gene has CDR1 SEHNR and CDR2 FQNEAQ (reference sequence). The CDR3 loop spans 15 amino acids. V trimming: 0 bases; J trimming: 4 bases; junction bases outside the gene matches: 3.

V and J are TRBV6-5 and TRBJ1-1; TRBD1 aligns across 9 bases. Germline CDR1 and CDR2: MNHEY and SVGAGI. Trimming at V came to 6 bases and at J to 1 base, leaving 3 bases not matched to a gene. CDR3 size: 14 residues. Here the CDR3 DNA reads TGTGCCAGCAGCAAGGACAGGGGGAACACTGAAGCTTTCTTT. Translation gives CASSKDRGNTEAFF.

Turning to this clone: The same CDR3 is also encoded by other DNA sequences in this sample. The chain is built from TRBV5-1 and TRBJ2-3, with 8 positions matching TRBD2. In germline, CDR1 is SGHRS, CDR2 YFSETQ. There are 14 residues in the CDR3. Trimming at V came to 0 bases and at J to 4 bases, leaving 1 base not matched to a gene. CDR3 loop: CASSLGRGADTQYF. Here the CDR3 DNA reads TGCGCCAGCAGCTTGGGGCGGGGGGCAGATACGCAGTATTTT.

V gene TRBV6-2 or TRBV6-3 combines with J gene TRBJ1-2; 9 nucleotides match TRBD1. Per the germline V gene, CDR1 is MNHEY and CDR2 is SVGEGT. V trimming: 6 bases; J trimming: 4 bases; junction bases outside the gene matches: 9. The CDR3 spans 15 residues. This chain's CDR3 is CASSSLGQGSYGYTF. The CDR3 DNA reads as TGTGCCAGCAGCTCCTTGGGACAGGGATCCTATGGCTACACCTTC.

The chain couples TRBV19 to TRBJ2-7; D perhaps matches TRBD1 (6 bases). V was cut by 1 base and J by 0 bases, with 10 bases left in between. The CDR3 is made up of 15 amino acids. Germline V gene sequence: CDR1 LNHDA, CDR2 SQIVND (reference sequence). CDR3 in DNA: TGTGCCAGTAGTATAGCCCAGGGGAGCTCCTACGAGCAGTACTTC. Its protein is CASSIAQGSSYEQYF.

The gene calls are TRBV7-2 and TRBJ1-2; a weak D match, TRBD1 (6 bases). The CDR3 sequence is 14 residues long. The germline CDR1 and CDR2 sequences are SGHTA and FQGNSA. V lost 1 base to trimming and J lost 2 bases, with 8 bases between them. The CDR3 sequence is CASSLEQGNYGYTF. DNA of the CDR3: TGTGCCAGCAGCTTAGAGCAGGGGAACTATGGCTACACCTTC.